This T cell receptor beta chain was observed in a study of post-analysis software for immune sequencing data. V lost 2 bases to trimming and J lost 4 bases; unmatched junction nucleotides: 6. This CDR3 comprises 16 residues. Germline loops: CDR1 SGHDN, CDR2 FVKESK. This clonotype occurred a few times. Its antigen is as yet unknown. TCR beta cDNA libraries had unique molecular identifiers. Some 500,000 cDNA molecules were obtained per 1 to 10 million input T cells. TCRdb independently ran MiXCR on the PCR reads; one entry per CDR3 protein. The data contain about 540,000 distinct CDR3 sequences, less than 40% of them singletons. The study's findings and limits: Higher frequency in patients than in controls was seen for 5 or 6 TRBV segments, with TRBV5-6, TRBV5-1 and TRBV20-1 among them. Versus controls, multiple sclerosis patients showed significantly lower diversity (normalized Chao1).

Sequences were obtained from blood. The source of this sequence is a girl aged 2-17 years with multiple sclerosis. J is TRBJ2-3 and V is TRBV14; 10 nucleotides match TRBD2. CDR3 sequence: CASSQPTSGEADTQYF. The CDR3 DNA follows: TGTGCCAGCAGCCAACCCACTAGCGGGGAGGCAGATACGCAGTATTTT.